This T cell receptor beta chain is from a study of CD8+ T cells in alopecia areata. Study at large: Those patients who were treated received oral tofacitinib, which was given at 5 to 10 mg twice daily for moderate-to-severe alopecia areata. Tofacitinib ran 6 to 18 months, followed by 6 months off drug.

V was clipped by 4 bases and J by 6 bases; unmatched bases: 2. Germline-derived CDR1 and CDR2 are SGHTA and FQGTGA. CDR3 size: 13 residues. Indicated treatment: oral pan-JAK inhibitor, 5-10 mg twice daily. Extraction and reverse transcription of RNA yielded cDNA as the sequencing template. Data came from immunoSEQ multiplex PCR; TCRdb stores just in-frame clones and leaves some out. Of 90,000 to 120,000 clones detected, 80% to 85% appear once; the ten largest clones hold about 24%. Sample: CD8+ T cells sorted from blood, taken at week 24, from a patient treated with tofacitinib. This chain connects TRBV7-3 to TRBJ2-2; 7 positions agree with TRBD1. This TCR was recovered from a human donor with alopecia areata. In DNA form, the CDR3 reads TGTGCCAGCAGCTCGGGACAGCCCGGGGAGCTGTTTTTT. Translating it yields CASSSGQPGELFF.